This T cell receptor (beta chain) is from a study of shared clonotypes between healthy human individuals. TCRdb keeps only in-frame clones here, not all; method: immunoSEQ multiplex PCR. The sample carries around 500,000 clones, 65% to 80% recorded once. This TCR came from a woman aged 40 to 55 in good health. Some clones in this sample may be carry-over from other donors' samples. The sample comprised PBMCs.

CDR3 nucleotide sequence: TGTGCCAGCAGAGACAGGGATACGGATGAGCAGTTCTTC. Translation: CASRDRDTDEQFF. This sequence joins TRBV27 and TRBJ2-1; 7 bases are shared with TRBD1. Germline V gene sequence: CDR1 MNHEY, CDR2 SMNVEV (reference sequence). Trimming cost V 6 bases and J 8 bases; bases outside gene matches: 7. CDR3 length: 13 amino acids.